These T cell receptor beta chains were read from a single sample in a study of blood T cell repertoires in COVID-19. Profiled with immunoSEQ multiplex PCR; TCRdb holds only in-frame clones, not every one. The table records approximately 260,000 clones, approximately 88% of them present only once. The specimen was PBMCs or T cells enriched from blood (not recorded which). These receptors were obtained from a woman in her forties with acute COVID-19. Each CDR3 is given with its conserved first and last residue. The D gene is left open where the match is weak. Clone size, where shown, is once, few, many, or a class for clones that have expanded.

v_call	clone_size	d_call	j_call	cdr3_aa	cdr3_nt
TRBV28	-	-	TRBJ1-6	CASRRQGRSYNSPLHF	TGTGCCAGCAGACGTCAGGGAAGGTCCTATAATTCACCCCTCCACTTT
TRBV4-2	-	TRBD1	TRBJ1-4	CASSQGQRLYEKLFF	TGTGCCAGCAGCCAGGGACAGCGGTTGTATGAAAAACTGTTTTTT
TRBV19	-	-	TRBJ2-1	CASSIPGLISYNEQFF	TGTGCCAGTAGTATTCCGGGACTCATCTCGTACAATGAGCAGTTCTTC
TRBV5-1	-	-	TRBJ2-7	CASRNQGPSSYEQYF	TGCGCCAGCAGAAATCAGGGTCCTAGCTCCTACGAGCAGTACTTC
TRBV11-1	-	TRBD1	TRBJ2-5	CASSRGTGTGETQYF	TGTGCCAGCAGCAGGGGGACCGGGACAGGGGAGACCCAGTACTTC
TRBV18	-	TRBD1	TRBJ2-1	CASSPETGNEQFF	TGTGCCAGCTCACCAGAGACAGGGAATGAGCAGTTCTTC
TRBV18	-	-	TRBJ2-2	CASSPPRDTGELFF	TGTGCCAGCTCACCGCCTAGAGACACCGGGGAGCTGTTTTTT
TRBV23-1	-	-	TRBJ2-3	CASSRAGKISTDTQYF	TGCGCCAGCAGTAGGGCGGGCAAAATTAGCACAGATACGCAGTATTTT
TRBV28	-	-	TRBJ1-1	CASSPWNTEAFF	TGTGCCAGCAGTCCGTGGAACACTGAAGCTTTCTTT
TRBV3-1/TRBV3-2	-	-	TRBJ2-3	CASSQGFQVGSTDTQYF	TGTGCCAGCAGCCAAGGGTTCCAGGTCGGTAGCACAGATACGCAGTATTTT
TRBV19	-	TRBD1	TRBJ2-2	CASSIDRTGPGELFF	TGTGCCAGTAGTATAGACCGGACAGGGCCCGGGGAGCTGTTTTTT
TRBV7-6	-	TRBD1	TRBJ2-6	CASSPRTGVWSGANVLTF	TGTGCCAGCAGCCCGAGGACAGGGGTTTGGTCTGGGGCCAACGTCCTGACTTTC
TRBV7-9	-	TRBD1	TRBJ2-3	CASSPTTGATVDTQYF	TGTGCCAGCAGCCCAACGACAGGGGCAACCGTAGATACGCAGTATTTT
TRBV19	-	-	TRBJ2-4	CASSPRGTLAKNIQYF	TGTGCCAGTAGTCCGCGTGGGACACTAGCCAAAAACATTCAGTACTTC
TRBV3-1/TRBV3-2	-	TRBD1	TRBJ2-1	CASSRQGAYEQFF	TGTGCCAGCAGTCGACAGGGCGCGTATGAGCAGTTCTTC
TRBV6-2/TRBV6-3	-	TRBD1	TRBJ2-4	CASSPMDRGHRGIQYF	TGTGCCAGCAGCCCAATGGACAGGGGTCATAGAGGCATTCAGTACTTC
TRBV5-4	-	-	TRBJ1-3	CASSLQGSGNTIYF	TGTGCCAGCAGCTTACAGGGCTCTGGAAACACCATATATTTT
TRBV15	-	TRBD2	TRBJ2-2	CATSGTSGNTGELFF	TGTGCCACCAGCGGGACTAGCGGGAACACCGGGGAGCTGTTTTTT
TRBV11-2	-	-	TRBJ1-2	CASSLSRNYGYTF	TGTGCCAGCAGCTTATCCAGGAACTATGGCTACACCTTC
TRBV7-2	-	-	TRBJ2-1	CASSLGLNNEQFF	TGTGCCAGCAGCTTAGGGCTTAACAATGAGCAGTTCTTC
TRBV29-1	-	TRBD2	TRBJ2-3	CSVIAGGSGDTQYF	TGCAGCGTTATCGCGGGAGGTTCTGGAGATACGCAGTATTTT
TRBV6-1	-	TRBD1	TRBJ1-5	CASRPGQANQPQHF	TGTGCCAGCAGACCCGGACAGGCCAATCAGCCCCAGCATTTT
TRBV7-9	-	TRBD1	TRBJ1-3	CASSSGTVGNTIYF	TGTGCCAGCAGCTCAGGGACAGTAGGAAACACCATATATTTT
TRBV2	-	-	TRBJ2-1	CASRRNPAGEQFF	TGTGCCAGCAGAAGAAACCCAGCGGGTGAGCAGTTCTTC
TRBV2	-	TRBD1	TRBJ1-2	CASSDGDRVGYTF	TGTGCCAGCAGTGACGGGGACAGGGTTGGCTACACCTTC
TRBV3-1/TRBV3-2	-	-	TRBJ1-4	CASSQDHGFRGKLFF	TGTGCCAGCAGCCAAGATCACGGGTTTCGTGGAAAACTGTTTTTT
TRBV3-1/TRBV3-2	-	TRBD1	TRBJ2-7	CASSQDRLLEQYF	TGTGCCAGCAGCCAGGACAGGCTCCTGGAGCAGTACTTC
TRBV4-1	few	TRBD1	TRBJ2-5	CASSLGTDQETQYF	TGCGCCAGCAGCCTCGGGACAGACCAAGAGACCCAGTACTTC
TRBV5-1	-	TRBD1	TRBJ1-4	CASSRQGTNEKLFF	TGCGCCAGCAGCCGACAGGGAACTAATGAAAAACTGTTTTTT
TRBV4-2	-	TRBD2	TRBJ2-3	CASSRTGGGLAVRSTDTQYF	TGTGCCAGCAGTCGTACCGGGGGCGGACTAGCGGTTAGGAGTACAGATACGCAGTATTTT
TRBV3-1/TRBV3-2	-	-	TRBJ1-5	CASSQDTTANQPQHF	TGTGCCAGCAGCCAAGATACGACAGCCAATCAGCCCCAGCATTTT
TRBV29-1	-	TRBD2	TRBJ2-3	CSVEGTTSGSPDTQYF	TGCAGCGTTGAAGGGACGACTAGCGGGAGTCCAGATACGCAGTATTTT